This TCR beta chain derives from a study of CD8 T cells in ankylosing spondylitis. Preparation of TCR beta libraries was done by quantitative 5'-RACE with molecular barcodes. TCRdb analysed the 5' RACE reads with MiXCR anew, one entry per CDR3 protein. Of about 140,000 distinct CDR3 sequences listed, 7% to 10% were seen once; the top ten hold approximately 7%. The CDR3 has 15 amino acids. Germline-derived CDR1 and CDR2 are SGHRS and YFSETQ. Trimming left V 4 bases short and J 8 bases short, with 21 bases between. Findings of the study overall: Disease-linked clones were found to be CD8+ and relatively rare in peripheral blood.

This clonotype was seen ten or more times. Its specificity is unknown. The chain is built from TRBV5-1 and TRBJ1-1, with D uncertain. The sample consisted of synovial fluid, either unsorted or a sorted T cell fraction (not recorded which). This TCR was sampled from a male donor with ankylosing spondylitis. The DNA of the CDR3 is TGCGCCAGCAGCCGAGAGGACGGCGCATATCGAGAAGCTTTCTTT. Its translation is CASSREDGAYREAFF.